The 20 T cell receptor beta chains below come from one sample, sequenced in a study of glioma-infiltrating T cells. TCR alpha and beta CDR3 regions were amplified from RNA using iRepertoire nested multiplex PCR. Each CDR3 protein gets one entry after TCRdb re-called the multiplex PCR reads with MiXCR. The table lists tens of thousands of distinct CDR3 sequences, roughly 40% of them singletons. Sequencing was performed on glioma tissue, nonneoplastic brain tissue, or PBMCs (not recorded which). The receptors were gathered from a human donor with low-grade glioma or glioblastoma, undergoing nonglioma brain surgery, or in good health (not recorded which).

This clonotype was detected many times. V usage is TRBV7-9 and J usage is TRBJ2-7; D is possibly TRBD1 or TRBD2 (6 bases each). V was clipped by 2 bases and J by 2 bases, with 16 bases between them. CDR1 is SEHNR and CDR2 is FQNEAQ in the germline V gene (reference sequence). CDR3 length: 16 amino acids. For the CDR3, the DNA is TGTGCCAGCAGCTTACTCCCCCCGGGGGCTGCCTACGAGCAGTACTTC. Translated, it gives CASSLLPPGAAYEQYF.

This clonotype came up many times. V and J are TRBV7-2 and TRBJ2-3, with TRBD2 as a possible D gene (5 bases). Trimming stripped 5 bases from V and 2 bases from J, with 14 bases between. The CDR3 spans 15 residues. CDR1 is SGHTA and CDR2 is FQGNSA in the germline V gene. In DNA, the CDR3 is TGTGCCAGCAGCCAGGACTCTAAGAACACAGATACGCAGTATTTT. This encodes CASSQDSKNTDTQYF.

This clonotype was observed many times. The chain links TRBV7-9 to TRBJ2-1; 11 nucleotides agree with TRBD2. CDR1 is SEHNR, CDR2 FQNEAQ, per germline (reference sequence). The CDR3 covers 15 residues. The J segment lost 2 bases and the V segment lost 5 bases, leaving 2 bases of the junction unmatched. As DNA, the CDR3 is TGTGCCAGCAGCCCTAGCGGGGGGCCCTACAATGAGCAGTTCTTC. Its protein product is CASSPSGGPYNEQFF.

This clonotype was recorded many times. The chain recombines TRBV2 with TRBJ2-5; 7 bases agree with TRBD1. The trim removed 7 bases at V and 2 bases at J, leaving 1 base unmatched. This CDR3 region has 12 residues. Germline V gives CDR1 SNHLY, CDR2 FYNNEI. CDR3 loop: CASMDRQETQYF. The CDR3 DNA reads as TGTGCCAGCATGGACAGGCAAGAGACCCAGTACTTC.

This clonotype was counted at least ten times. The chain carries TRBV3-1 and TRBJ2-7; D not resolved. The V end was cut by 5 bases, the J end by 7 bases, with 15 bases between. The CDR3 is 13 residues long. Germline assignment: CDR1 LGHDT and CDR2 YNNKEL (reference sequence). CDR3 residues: CASSLSPPGEQYF. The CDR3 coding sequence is TGTGCCAGCAGCTTAAGTCCCCCCGGGGAGCAGTACTTC.

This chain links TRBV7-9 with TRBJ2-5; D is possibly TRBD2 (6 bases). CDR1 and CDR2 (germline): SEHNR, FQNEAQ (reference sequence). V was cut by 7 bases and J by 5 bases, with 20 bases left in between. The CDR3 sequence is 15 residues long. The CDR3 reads CASILALERRETQYF. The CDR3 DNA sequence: TGTGCCAGCATCCTAGCGCTTGAGCGGCGGGAGACCCAGTACTTC.

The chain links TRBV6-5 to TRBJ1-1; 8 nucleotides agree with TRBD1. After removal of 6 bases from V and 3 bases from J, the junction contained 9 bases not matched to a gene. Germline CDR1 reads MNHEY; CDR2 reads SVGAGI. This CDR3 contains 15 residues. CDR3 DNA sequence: TGTGCCAGCAGGGCAGGACAGGGAGATTACACTGAAGCTTTCTTT. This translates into CASRAGQGDYTEAFF.

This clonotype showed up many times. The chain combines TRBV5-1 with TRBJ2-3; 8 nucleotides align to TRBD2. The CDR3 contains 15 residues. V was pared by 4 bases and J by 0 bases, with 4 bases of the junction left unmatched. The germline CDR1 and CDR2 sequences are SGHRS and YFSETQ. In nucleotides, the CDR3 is TGCGCCAGCAGCCCAGCGGGGGTGAGCACAGATACGCAGTATTTT. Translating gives CASSPAGVSTDTQYF.

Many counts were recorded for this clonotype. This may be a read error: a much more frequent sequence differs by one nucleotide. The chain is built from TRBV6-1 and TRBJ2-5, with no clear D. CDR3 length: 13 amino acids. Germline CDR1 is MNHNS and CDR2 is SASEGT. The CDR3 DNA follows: TGTGCCGGCAGCCGCGCCGGGCAAGAGACCCAGTACTTC. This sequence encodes CAGSRAGQETQYF.

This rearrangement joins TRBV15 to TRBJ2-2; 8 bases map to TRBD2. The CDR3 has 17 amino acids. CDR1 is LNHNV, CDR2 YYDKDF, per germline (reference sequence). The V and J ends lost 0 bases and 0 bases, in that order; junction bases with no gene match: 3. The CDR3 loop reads CATSRDPSGSNTGELFF. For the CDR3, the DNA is TGTGCCACCAGCAGAGATCCTAGCGGGTCGAACACCGGGGAGCTGTTTTTT.

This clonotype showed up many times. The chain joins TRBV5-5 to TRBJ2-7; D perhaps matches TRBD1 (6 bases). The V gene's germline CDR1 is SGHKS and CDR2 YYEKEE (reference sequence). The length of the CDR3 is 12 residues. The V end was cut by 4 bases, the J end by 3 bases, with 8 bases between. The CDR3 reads CASSVQGYEQYF. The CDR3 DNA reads TGTGCCAGCAGCGTACAGGGCTACGAGCAGTACTTC.

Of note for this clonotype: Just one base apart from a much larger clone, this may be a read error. The CDR3 DNA follows: TGTGCCAGTAGCCAACTAGCGGGAGGGCAAGAGACCCAGTACTTC. This encodes CASSQLAGGQETQYF. The chain joins TRBV19 to TRBJ2-5, with 13 bases aligning to TRBD2. J gave up 2 bases and V 6 bases, and 3 bases lay outside the gene matches. The germline V gene has CDR1 LNHDA and CDR2 SQIVND (reference sequence). CDR3 length equals 15 residues.

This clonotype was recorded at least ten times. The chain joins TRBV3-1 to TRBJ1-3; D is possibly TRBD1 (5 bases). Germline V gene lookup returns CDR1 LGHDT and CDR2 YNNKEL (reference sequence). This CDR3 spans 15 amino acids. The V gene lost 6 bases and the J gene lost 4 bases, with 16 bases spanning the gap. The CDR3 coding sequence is TGTGCCAGCAGTCCCGCTGGGGGGACGGGAAACACCATATATTTT. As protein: CASSPAGGTGNTIYF.

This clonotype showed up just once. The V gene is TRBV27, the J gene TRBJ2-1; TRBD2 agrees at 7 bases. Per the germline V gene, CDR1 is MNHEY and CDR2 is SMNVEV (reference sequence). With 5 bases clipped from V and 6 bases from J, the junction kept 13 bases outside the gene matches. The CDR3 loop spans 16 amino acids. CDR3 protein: CASSQLVGTGGNEQFF. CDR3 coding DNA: TGTGCCAGCAGTCAACTTGTCGGGACGGGGGGCAATGAGCAGTTCTTC.

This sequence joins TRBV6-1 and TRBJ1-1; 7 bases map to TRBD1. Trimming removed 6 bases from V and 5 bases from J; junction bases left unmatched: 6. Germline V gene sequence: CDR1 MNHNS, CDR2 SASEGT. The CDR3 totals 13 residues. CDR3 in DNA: TGTGCCAGCAGAAAGGGGGCAGGGACTGAAGCTTTCTTT. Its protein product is CASRKGAGTEAFF.

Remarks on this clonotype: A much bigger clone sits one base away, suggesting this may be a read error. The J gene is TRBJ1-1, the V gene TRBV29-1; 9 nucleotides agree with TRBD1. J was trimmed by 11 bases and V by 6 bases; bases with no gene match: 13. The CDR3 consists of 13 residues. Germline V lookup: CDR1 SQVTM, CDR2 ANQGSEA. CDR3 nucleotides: TGCAGCGTACTCGGGACAGGGAGTATCTGGGCTTTCTTT. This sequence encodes CSVLGTGSIWAFF.

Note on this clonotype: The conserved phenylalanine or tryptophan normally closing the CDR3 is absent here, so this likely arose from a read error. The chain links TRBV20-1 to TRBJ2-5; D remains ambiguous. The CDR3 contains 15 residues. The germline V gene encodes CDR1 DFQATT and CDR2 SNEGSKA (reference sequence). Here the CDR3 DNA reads TGCAGTGCTAGGGGCTTGGGATTGTACCAGGAGACCCAGTACCTC. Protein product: CSARGLGLYQETQYL.

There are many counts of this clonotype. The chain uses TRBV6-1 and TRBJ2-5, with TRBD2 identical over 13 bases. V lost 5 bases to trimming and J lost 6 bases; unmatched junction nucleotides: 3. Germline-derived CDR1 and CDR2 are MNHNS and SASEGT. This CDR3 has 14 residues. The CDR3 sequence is CASSLTSGRQTQYF. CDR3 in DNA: TGTGCCAGCAGTTTGACTAGCGGGAGGCAGACCCAGTACTTC.

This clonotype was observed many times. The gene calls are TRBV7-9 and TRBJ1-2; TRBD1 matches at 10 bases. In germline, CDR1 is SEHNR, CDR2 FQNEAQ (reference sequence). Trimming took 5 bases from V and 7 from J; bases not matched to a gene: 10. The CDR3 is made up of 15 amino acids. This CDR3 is CASSQGDRGLFGYTF. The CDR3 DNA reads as TGTGCCAGCAGCCAAGGAGACAGGGGGCTTTTTGGCTACACCTTC.

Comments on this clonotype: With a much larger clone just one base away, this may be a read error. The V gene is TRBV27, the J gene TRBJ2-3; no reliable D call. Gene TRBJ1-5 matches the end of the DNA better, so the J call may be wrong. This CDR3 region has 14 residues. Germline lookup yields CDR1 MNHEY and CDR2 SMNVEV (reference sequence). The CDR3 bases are TGTGCCACCACTAGCGGGGTAAAGAGAGATACGCAGCATTTT. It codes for CATTSGVKRDTQHF.